The 23 T cell receptor beta chains below all came from one sample that was sequenced in a study of CD8 T cells in ankylosing spondylitis (TCRdb year 2017). Library prep was done by 5' RACE. TCRdb names Illumina HiSeq 2500 as the instrument used. The raw public reads went through TCRdb reprocessing: fastp at Q25, MiXCR clone calling, in-frame beta chains kept. Rows are combined by CDR3 protein, so each entry shows the most common genes and DNA. A total of under 250,000 distinct CDR3 sequences appear in this sample, roughly 8.2% of them only once. The top ten clones comprise around 4.8% of the sample. Sample: blood, either unsorted or a sorted T cell fraction (not recorded which). Receptor source: a female donor with ankylosing spondylitis or in good health (not recorded which).

Regarding this clonotype: This clone may be a read error of a much larger clone one base away. The chain recombines TRBV7-2 with TRBJ2-3, with 10 bases that match TRBD2. The CDR3 sequence is 16 residues long. Germline CDR1 reads SGHTA; CDR2 reads FQGNSA. V shed 5 bases, J shed 4 bases, and the junction held 9 bases outside the gene matches. In nucleotides, the CDR3 is TGTGCCAGCAGCCGAAGCGGGAGGGGAACGGCAGATACGCAGTATTTT. Translating gives CASSRSGRGTADTQYF.

Comment on this clonotype: The junction differs from germline at one of its ends, possibly a read error. The chain couples TRBV7-9 to TRBJ1-3, with D perhaps matching TRBD1 (5 bases). Germline-derived CDR1 and CDR2 are SEHNR and FQNEAQ (reference sequence). The CDR3 has 15 amino acids. As DNA, the CDR3 is TGTGCCAGCGGACCGCAGGGTCGGTCGGGAAACACCAAATATTTT. It encodes CASGPQGRSGNTKYF.

This clonotype was observed a few times. The chain couples TRBV7-2 to TRBJ2-3, with a possible D match to TRBD2 (6 bases). The CDR3 length is 15 residues. Germline loops: CDR1 SGHTA, CDR2 FQGNSA. V was clipped by 5 bases and J by 1 base, with 13 bases between them. DNA of the CDR3: TGTGCCAGCAGCGCCGCGACTAGTGGCACAGATACGCAGTATTTT. Translating it yields CASSAATSGTDTQYF.

This clonotype was counted ten times or more. The V call is TRBV4-3, the J call TRBJ2-2; 8 nucleotides line up with TRBD1. Germline assignment: CDR1 LGHNA and CDR2 YSLEER. J lost 6 bases, V lost 0 bases, and 18 bases had no gene match. This CDR3 has 20 amino acids. The CDR3 spells CASSQDPGQGWSSSPGELFF. Written as DNA, the CDR3 is TGCGCCAGCAGCCAAGACCCAGGACAGGGTTGGAGTTCAAGCCCCGGGGAGCTGTTTTTT.

About this clonotype itself: This may arise from a read error, as a much more abundant clone is one base away. The chain has TRBV7-2 and TRBJ2-4; 8 nucleotides align to TRBD2. CDR1 and CDR2 (germline): SGHTA, FQGNSA. The CDR3 extends over 16 amino acids. Trimming took 5 bases from V and 4 from J; bases not matched to a gene: 10. The CDR3 protein is CASSVVTSGAKNIQYF. CDR3 sequence (DNA): TGTGCCAGCAGCGTAGTTACTAGCGGAGCAAAAAACATTCAGTACTTC.

This clonotype was detected many times. This chain connects TRBV7-9 to TRBJ2-7; D may be TRBD1 or TRBD2 (5 bases each). The germline V and J ends were trimmed by 1 base and 0 bases, with 10 bases remaining between them. There are 15 residues in the CDR3. The germline V gene encodes CDR1 SEHNR and CDR2 FQNEAQ (reference sequence). The CDR3 nucleotides are TGTGCCAGCAGCTTAGAAGGGGACCGCTCCTACGAGCAGTACTTC. This codes for CASSLEGDRSYEQYF.

V usage is TRBV20-1 and J usage is TRBJ1-1; 8 nucleotides align to TRBD1. The germline V gene has CDR1 DFQATT and CDR2 SNEGSKA (reference sequence). This CDR3 has 13 amino acids. CDR3 sequence: CFAVDRGGTEAFF. CDR3 bases: TGCTTTGCAGTTGACAGGGGAGGAACTGAAGCTTTCTTT.

In its sample, this clonotype was seen many times. V is TRBV6-2 or TRBV6-3 and J is TRBJ2-1; TRBD2 might be the D (5 bases). V was pared by 3 bases and J by 2 bases, with 11 bases between. This CDR3 contains 15 residues. Germline V gives CDR1 MNHEY, CDR2 SVGEGT. The CDR3 spells CASSYGGQTYNEQFF. The CDR3 DNA sequence: TGTGCCAGCAGTTATGGAGGCCAAACCTACAATGAGCAGTTCTTC.

The sample holds many counts of this clonotype. This chain connects TRBV14 to TRBJ2-7; the D is unclear. The CDR3 has 13 residues. The V end was cut by 6 bases, the J end by 0 bases, with 9 bases between. Germline assignment: CDR1 SGHDN and CDR2 FVKESK. This chain's CDR3 is CASRSSFSYEQYF. The CDR3 DNA follows: TGTGCCAGCAGGAGCAGTTTCTCCTACGAGCAGTACTTC.

This clonotype has at least ten counts. V usage is TRBV9 and J usage is TRBJ2-7; no definite D call. Germline CDR1 and CDR2: SGDLS and YYNGEE. Trimming shortened V by 4 bases and J by 2 bases, and 13 bases separated the two germline ends. This CDR3 comprises 14 residues. The CDR3: CASSLEIGAYEQYF. The CDR3 DNA sequence: TGTGCCAGCAGCCTTGAAATTGGGGCCTACGAGCAGTACTTC.

This clonotype has ten or more counts. This chain uses TRBV6-2 or TRBV6-3 with TRBJ1-5; TRBD1 might be the D (6 bases). The CDR3 contains 14 residues. Trimming pared 4 bases from V and 1 base from J, leaving 8 bases between. The V gene's germline CDR1 is MNHEY and CDR2 SVGEGT. CDR3 in amino acids: CASSWGHSNQPQHF. DNA of the CDR3: TGTGCCAGCAGTTGGGGACACAGCAATCAGCCCCAGCATTTT.

This clonotype was detected many times. The V gene is TRBV4-3, the J gene TRBJ2-7; D assignment may be TRBD1 or TRBD2 (5 bases each). The germline gives CDR1 LGHNA, CDR2 YSLEER. The CDR3 spans 18 residues. Trimming shortened V by 2 bases and J by 2 bases, and 22 bases separated the two germline ends. Here the CDR3 reads CASSQIRGTDHLTYEQYF. The CDR3 DNA reads TGCGCCAGCAGCCAAATACGTGGGACCGATCATCTAACCTACGAGCAGTACTTC.

As to this clonotype: A much larger clone lies a single base off, so this may be a read error. The rearrangement joins TRBV7-6 to TRBJ2-2, with D possibly being TRBD2 (6 bases). The CDR3 runs 13 residues. The germline V gene has CDR1 SGHVS and CDR2 FNYEAQ. V was trimmed by 8 bases and J by 1 base, leaving 8 bases between them. CDR3 DNA sequence: TGTGCCAGCGTCGGGGGGAACACCGGGGAGCTGTTTTTT. This gives the protein CASVGGNTGELFF.

This clonotype was counted ten times or more. V usage is TRBV2 and J usage is TRBJ2-1; 7 bases map to TRBD2. This CDR3 comprises 13 residues. From germline, CDR1 is SNHLY and CDR2 FYNNEI. Trimming removed 5 bases from V and 8 bases from J; junction bases left unmatched: 6. The CDR3 DNA is TGTGCCAGCAGTTCGGGGGGTCCCTATGAGCAGTTCTTC. Protein sequence: CASSSGGPYEQFF.

The chain is built from TRBV10-3 and TRBJ2-7; no clear D gene. V lost 8 bases and J lost 2, with 10 bases in between. Germline V CDR1 and CDR2: ENHRY, SYGVKD. CDR3 length: 12 residues. The CDR3: CAIGPSPYEQYF. The CDR3 nucleotides are TGTGCCATCGGCCCGAGCCCCTACGAGCAGTACTTC.

This clonotype was found many times. CDR3 in DNA: TGCAGTGCTAAGACAGGGGGCATATCTGAAGCTTTCTTT. It is translated as CSAKTGGISEAFF. V is TRBV20-1 and J is TRBJ1-1; 10 nucleotides agree with TRBD1. The CDR3 length is 13 residues. Germline V gives CDR1 DFQATT, CDR2 SNEGSKA (reference sequence). V lost 4 bases and J lost 6; bases outside the gene matches: 5.

This rearrangement joins TRBV11-2 to TRBJ2-3; 10 nucleotides match TRBD2. With 0 bases clipped from V and 4 bases from J, the junction kept 10 bases outside the gene matches. CDR3 size: 18 residues. Per the germline V gene, CDR1 is SGHAT and CDR2 is FQNNGV. Here the CDR3 reads CASSLEAVAGGWADTQYF. The CDR3, as DNA: TGTGCCAGCAGCTTAGAGGCTGTAGCGGGAGGTTGGGCAGATACGCAGTATTTT.

This clonotype was detected many times. V and J are TRBV5-5 and TRBJ2-3; 13 bases are a match to TRBD2. Germline V gene data show CDR1 as SGHKS and CDR2 as YYEKEE (reference sequence). The V segment lost 4 bases and the J segment 2 bases; nucleotides outside the gene matches: 4. The CDR3 length is 16 residues. CDR3 amino acids: CASSAGLAGFTDTQYF. The CDR3 region has the DNA TGTGCCAGCAGCGCGGGACTAGCGGGATTCACAGATACGCAGTATTTT.

This clonotype occurred a few times. The genes are TRBV4-1 and TRBJ2-7; D unresolved. Germline V gene lookup returns CDR1 MGHRA and CDR2 YSYEKL. V lost 2 bases to trimming and J lost 2 bases, with 4 bases between them. CDR3 size: 12 residues. The chain's CDR3 is CASSQTTYEQYF. Here the CDR3 DNA reads TGCGCCAGCAGCCAAACAACCTACGAGCAGTACTTC.

This clonotype was recorded at least ten times. The rearrangement uses TRBV2 and TRBJ1-4; tentatively, D is TRBD1 (5 bases). Trimming took off 7 bases at V and 8 bases at J, with 17 bases between the two ends. The CDR3 length is 14 residues. Germline V gives CDR1 SNHLY, CDR2 FYNNEI. The CDR3 nucleotides read TGTGCCAGCATGATTATGGACATAAGGGAAAAACTGTTTTTT. Translation: CASMIMDIREKLFF.

This clonotype was counted many times. V usage is TRBV28 and J usage is TRBJ2-7, with a weak D call TRBD2 (5 bases). The CDR3 consists of 14 residues. The germline V gene has CDR1 MDHEN and CDR2 SYDVKM. Trimming cost V 3 bases and J 7 bases, with 16 bases left between them. CDR3 protein: CASSFEGWSSEQYF. The CDR3 region has the DNA TGTGCCAGCAGTTTTGAGGGTTGGTCGAGTGAGCAGTACTTC.

A word on this clonotype: Germline is not matched at one junction end, which may reflect a read error. The chain couples TRBV20-1 to TRBJ2-1; 9 nucleotides align to TRBD2. Germline V gene data show CDR1 as DFQATT and CDR2 as SNEGSKA (reference sequence). The CDR3 totals 14 residues. The CDR3 region is CSLDSGRTSDEQFF. The CDR3 region has the DNA TGTTCCCTCGATTCTGGCCGGACTAGCGATGAGCAGTTCTTC.

This clonotype has a count of ten or more. The chain uses TRBV15 and TRBJ2-5; D possibly corresponds to TRBD1 (5 bases). This CDR3 contains 15 residues. Germline loops: CDR1 LNHNV, CDR2 YYDKDF (reference sequence). Trimming shortened V by 1 base and J by 1 base, and 10 bases separated the two germline ends. CDR3 amino acids: CATSRGGLLQETQYF. CDR3 coding DNA: TGTGCCACCAGCAGAGGGGGCCTCCTCCAAGAGACCCAGTACTTC.